A single sample gave rise to the 31 T cell receptor beta chains below, sequenced in a study of blood T cell repertoires in COVID-19. TCRdb's table, derived via immunoSEQ multiplex PCR, lists solely in-frame clones and lacks some. The table records around 260,000 clones, 86% of them present only once. Sequencing was done on a sample of peripheral blood. These receptors originate from a man aged 25-45 years with active or convalescent COVID-19.

This sequence joins TRBV29-1 and TRBJ2-2, with no clear D. The CDR3 is 14 residues long. The germline CDR1 and CDR2 sequences are SQVTM and ANQGSEA. Between the trimmed V and J ends, which lost 1 base and 0 bases, there was a span of 6 bases. CDR3 loop: CSVEGVANTGELFF. The CDR3 nucleotides are TGCAGCGTTGAAGGCGTCGCGAACACCGGGGAGCTGTTTTTT.

The chain joins TRBV11-2 to TRBJ2-7; 7 bases agree with TRBD2. CDR1 and CDR2 from the germline V gene are SGHAT and FQNNGV. With V trimmed by 6 bases and J by 0 bases, 8 bases remained unmatched. The CDR3 covers 15 residues. The CDR3 nucleotides are TGTGCCAGCAGTTACGAGCGGGGCAGCTCCTACGAGCAGTACTTC. Translating gives CASSYERGSSYEQYF.

This clone was picked up a small number of times. CDR3 in amino acids: CASSLSPGAGGSTDTQYF. As DNA, the CDR3 is TGTGCCAGCAGTTTATCTCCGGGTGCGGGGGGTAGCACAGATACGCAGTATTTT. The gene calls are TRBV27 and TRBJ2-3; 8 bases align to TRBD2. Losses at the gene ends were 0 bases for V and 0 bases for J; bases not matched to a gene: 8. Germline CDR1 reads MNHEY; CDR2 reads SMNVEV (reference sequence). The CDR3 contains 18 residues.

V and J are TRBV4-2 and TRBJ1-2; D is possibly TRBD1 (6 bases). The germline CDR1 and CDR2 sequences are LGHNA and YNFKEQ. Trimming shortened V by 0 bases and J by 3 bases, and 11 bases separated the two germline ends. CDR3 size: 15 residues. The CDR3 DNA reads TGTGCCAGCAGCCAAGATCAGTCAGGGGACTATGGCTACACCTTC. Residues: CASSQDQSGDYGYTF.

This clone was recorded only once. The chain joins TRBV10-3 to TRBJ1-1; D gene unclear. V shed 6 bases and J shed 2 bases, with 10 bases lying between them. CDR1 is ENHRY, CDR2 SYGVKD, per germline. The CDR3 totals 13 residues. CDR3 in amino acids: CAIRSDLNTEAFF. CDR3 in DNA: TGTGCCATCAGGTCGGACTTAAACACTGAAGCTTTCTTT.

In DNA, the CDR3 is TGTGCCAGCAGCTTGTATTTGACAGGAGGTAATGAGCAGTTCTTC. Its translation is CASSLYLTGGNEQFF. The chain carries TRBV7-6 and TRBJ2-1; D may be TRBD1 (6 bases). Germline assignment: CDR1 SGHVS and CDR2 FNYEAQ. V was shortened by 3 bases and J by 7 bases, with 16 bases between the two germline ends. The CDR3 runs to 15 residues. Together with reference TRBV7-6 and TRBJ2-1, the CDR3 gives the full variable domain: GAGVSQSPRYKVTKRGQDVALRCDPISGHVSLYWYRQALGQGPEFLTYFNYEAQQDKSGLPNDRFSAERPEGSISTLTIQRTEQRDSAMYRCASSLYLTGGNEQFFGPGTRLTVL.

This chain links TRBV5-6 with TRBJ1-3; D is undetermined. V lost 0 bases to trimming and J lost 7 bases, with 11 bases between them. CDR1 is SGHDT, CDR2 YYEEEE, per germline. The CDR3 has 14 residues. Here the CDR3 DNA reads TGTGCCAGCAGCTTGGTGGCGGAACTCAACACCATATATTTT. Amino acid sequence: CASSLVAELNTIYF.

The rearrangement joins TRBV9 to TRBJ2-2, with D tentatively TRBD2 (7 bases). The germline V gene has CDR1 SGDLS and CDR2 YYNGEE. The CDR3 consists of 19 residues. V lost 0 bases and J lost 4, with 22 bases in between. CDR3: CASSVDRGLTSLGTGELFF. The CDR3 DNA follows: TGTGCCAGCAGCGTAGATCGGGGGCTGACTAGCTTAGGCACCGGGGAGCTGTTTTTT.

The chain recombines TRBV2 with TRBJ2-5; 9 positions match TRBD1. The germline CDR1 and CDR2 sequences are SNHLY and FYNNEI. Trimming took 6 bases from V and 5 from J; bases not matched to a gene: 10. CDR3 length equals 15 residues. Here the CDR3 reads CASSDPGQGRETQYF. For the CDR3, the DNA is TGTGCCAGCAGCGACCCGGGACAGGGAAGGGAGACCCAGTACTTC.

This clone has only one observation. CDR3 in amino acids: CASSEGQAGIKGNTIYF. CDR3 bases: TGTGCCAGCAGTGAAGGGCAGGCGGGGATCAAGGGAAACACCATATATTTT. The J gene is TRBJ1-3, the V gene TRBV2; D uncertain. Germline-derived CDR1 and CDR2 are SNHLY and FYNNEI. The CDR3 has 17 residues. V lost 1 base and J lost 4, with 17 bases in between.

The V gene is TRBV5-4, the J gene TRBJ1-1; 7 bases line up with TRBD1. CDR1 SGHNT and CDR2 YYREEE come from the germline V gene (reference sequence). V lost 3 bases to trimming and J lost 7 bases; unmatched junction nucleotides: 12. This CDR3 region has 15 residues. The CDR3 coding sequence is TGTGCCAGCAGCTCGAGGGGACGGGGACAGCTTGAAGCTTTCTTT. It translates to CASSSRGRGQLEAFF.

The V call is TRBV7-2, the J call TRBJ2-3, with 11 bases aligning to TRBD2. With V trimmed by 5 bases and J by 6 bases, 10 bases remained unmatched. Looked up from germline, CDR1 is SGHTA and CDR2 is FQGNSA. This CDR3 has 16 residues. As DNA, the CDR3 is TGTGCCAGCAGCCCGCTAGCGGGGGGTTTTCGGGATACGCAGTATTTT. Its protein is CASSPLAGGFRDTQYF.

The chain uses TRBV10-1 and TRBJ1-1, with a weak D call TRBD1 (6 bases). Germline values: CDR1 WNHNN, CDR2 SYGVQD (reference sequence). V lost 5 bases to trimming and J lost 7 bases, with 17 bases between them. The CDR3 is made up of 14 amino acids. CDR3 nucleotides: TGCGCCAGCAGTTCAGGGGTGGACGCCGGTGAAGCTTTCTTT. This sequence encodes CASSSGVDAGEAFF.

The chain combines TRBV19 with TRBJ1-5; D may be TRBD1 (6 bases). This CDR3 contains 19 residues. Germline V gene sequence: CDR1 LNHDA, CDR2 SQIVND (reference sequence). V gave up 3 bases and J gave up 7 bases, with 28 bases separating them. The CDR3 sequence is CASSIIPIQTQGGGQPQHF. The CDR3 DNA reads TGTGCCAGTAGTATCATTCCCATTCAGACACAGGGTGGGGGACAGCCCCAGCATTTT.

Turning to this clone: The sample has other DNA sequences that encode this CDR3 too. This chain uses TRBV7-3 with TRBJ2-3; 14 positions match TRBD2. The germline gives CDR1 SGHTA, CDR2 FQGTGA. This CDR3 has 17 amino acids. V shed 4 bases, J shed 2 bases, and the junction held 5 bases outside the gene matches. As DNA, the CDR3 is TGTGCCAGCAGCTCTCGACTAGCGGGGGGGCCCACAGATACGCAGTATTTT. Its translation: CASSSRLAGGPTDTQYF.

In DNA form, the CDR3 reads TGTGCCAGCAGCTTCTCGGGGGGATTTAGCACTGAAGCTTTCTTT. It is translated as CASSFSGGFSTEAFF. The chain recombines TRBV7-8 with TRBJ1-1, with D possibly TRBD1 on 5 matching bases. Germline CDR1 and CDR2: SGHVS and FQNEAQ. Trimming cost V 3 bases and J 4 bases, with 15 bases left between them. This CDR3 has 15 amino acids.

Only one count was recorded for this clone. The chain combines TRBV7-8 with TRBJ1-1; no clear D gene. CDR1 is SGHVS and CDR2 is FQNEAQ in the germline V gene. V lost 4 bases to trimming and J lost 0 bases, with 12 bases between them. There are 15 residues in the CDR3. The CDR3 nucleotides are TGTGCCAGCAGCTCTGAGTGGGCCATGAACACTGAAGCTTTCTTT. Protein product: CASSSEWAMNTEAFF.

This clone was seen more than once but under ten times. The rearrangement uses TRBV25-1 and TRBJ1-2, with 7 bases aligning to TRBD1. The junction had 6 bases not matched to a gene; V was cut back by 3 bases and J by 5 bases. From germline, CDR1 is MGHDK and CDR2 SYGVNS. The CDR3 length is 14 residues. This CDR3 is CASSEQGVGYGYTF. CDR3 nucleotide sequence: TGTGCCAGCAGTGAGCAGGGGGTTGGGTATGGCTACACCTTC.

The chain links TRBV19 to TRBJ1-5; D perhaps matches TRBD1 (5 bases). V shed 0 bases and J shed 9 bases, with 12 bases lying between them. The CDR3 extends over 14 amino acids. Germline CDR1 reads LNHDA; CDR2 reads SQIVND (reference sequence). The CDR3 spells CASSIEGAGGPQHF. The DNA for the CDR3 is TGTGCCAGTAGTATAGAAGGGGCCGGGGGGCCCCAGCATTTT.

The J gene is TRBJ1-1, the V gene TRBV10-2, with 7 bases that match TRBD1. Unmatched junction bases numbered 4, after V lost 6 bases and J lost 0 bases. CDR3 length: 14 amino acids. The V gene's germline CDR1 is WSHSY and CDR2 SAAADI. In nucleotides, the CDR3 is TGCGCCAGCAGGCAGACAGGGATGAACACTGAAGCTTTCTTT. Translated, it gives CASRQTGMNTEAFF.

The chain carries TRBV30 and TRBJ2-6; D possibly corresponds to TRBD1 (6 bases). Germline lookup yields CDR1 GTSNPN and CDR2 SVGIG (reference sequence). The CDR3 length is 13 residues. The V end was cut by 5 bases, the J end by 1 base, with 6 bases between. CDR3 bases: TGTGCCTGGCAGGGGTCTGGGGCCAACGTCCTGACTTTC. Translating it yields CAWQGSGANVLTF.

This rearrangement joins TRBV19 to TRBJ1-5; TRBD1 aligns across 7 bases. Germline CDR1 is LNHDA and CDR2 is SQIVND (reference sequence). CDR3 size: 16 residues. The J segment lost 7 bases and the V segment lost 0 bases, leaving 9 bases of the junction unmatched. In DNA, the CDR3 is TGTGCCAGTAGTATAGATGGAGGGGGCCGTCGGCAGCCCCAGCATTTT. Translated, it gives CASSIDGGGRRQPQHF. Together with reference TRBV19 and TRBJ1-5, the CDR3 gives the full variable domain: DGGITQSPKYLFRKEGQNVTLSCEQNLNHDAMYWYRQDPGQGLRLIYYSQIVNDFQKGDIAEGYSVSREKKESFPLTVTSAQKNPTAFYLCASSIDGGGRRQPQHFGDGTRLSIL.

This clone was recorded once. The chain employs TRBV4-2 and TRBJ1-4, with TRBD1 matching over 8 bases. Trimming at V came to 1 base and at J to 8 bases, leaving 6 bases not matched to a gene. This CDR3 contains 15 residues. Per the germline V gene, CDR1 is LGHNA and CDR2 is YNFKEQ. CDR3 residues: CASSQVNRGVEKLFF. The CDR3 DNA follows: TGTGCCAGCAGCCAAGTCAACAGGGGGGTGGAAAAACTGTTTTTT.

This chain connects TRBV2 to TRBJ1-1; D unclear. From germline, CDR1 is SNHLY and CDR2 FYNNEI. This CDR3 comprises 16 residues. Trimming stripped 7 bases from V and 1 base from J, with 19 bases between. DNA for the CDR3: TGTGCCAGCAAACTCGAGGGCAGTGCTGGGAACACTGAAGCTTTCTTT. Protein sequence: CASKLEGSAGNTEAFF.

The J gene is TRBJ1-1, the V gene TRBV4-1, with 7 bases that match TRBD1. The CDR3 has 16 amino acids. V was pared by 1 base and J by 4 bases, with 9 bases of the junction left unmatched. Germline values: CDR1 MGHRA, CDR2 YSYEKL. In DNA, the CDR3 is TGCGCCAGCAGCCAAGGACAGGGTATCCCGGGCACTGAAGCTTTCTTT. It translates to CASSQGQGIPGTEAFF.

J is TRBJ1-5 and V is TRBV19, with TRBD1 identical over 7 bases. Trimming cost V 8 bases and J 5 bases; bases outside gene matches: 9. The CDR3 totals 14 residues. Per the germline V gene, CDR1 is LNHDA and CDR2 is SQIVND (reference sequence). The CDR3 region is CASGDRDYHQPQHF. The CDR3 nucleotides read TGTGCCAGTGGGGACAGAGACTACCATCAGCCCCAGCATTTT.

V and J are TRBV7-3 and TRBJ2-2; 12 bases match TRBD2. The CDR3 extends over 21 amino acids. Trimming cost V 2 bases and J 2 bases; bases outside gene matches: 15. CDR1 and CDR2 from the germline V gene are SGHTA and FQGTGA. The CDR3 here is CASSLGGGGKLAGGNTGELFF. CDR3 DNA sequence: TGTGCCAGCAGCTTAGGCGGTGGAGGGAAACTAGCGGGGGGAAACACCGGGGAGCTGTTTTTT.

The V gene is TRBV2, the J gene TRBJ1-1; D perhaps matches TRBD1 (5 bases). This CDR3 spans 13 amino acids. Germline V lookup: CDR1 SNHLY, CDR2 FYNNEI. With 4 bases removed from V and 4 bases from J, the gap between germline ends came to 10 bases. As DNA, the CDR3 is TGTGCCAGCAGTGCGGGGGTGGCCACTGAAGCTTTCTTT. Translation: CASSAGVATEAFF.

This clone appeared once. The chain uses TRBV5-1 and TRBJ2-7; 13 positions agree with TRBD2. The CDR3 spans 16 residues. Germline loops: CDR1 SGHRS, CDR2 YFSETQ. J gave up 3 bases and V 2 bases, and 5 bases lay outside the gene matches. In DNA, the CDR3 is TGCGCCAGCAGCTTACTAGCGGGGGGGCTGTTCTACGAGCAGTACTTC. This encodes CASSLLAGGLFYEQYF. Looking up the rest from reference TRBV5-1 and TRBJ2-7 gives the full variable domain: KAGVTQTPRYLIKTRGQQVTLSCSPISGHRSVSWYQQTPGQGLQFLFEYFSETQRNKGNFPGRFSGRQFSNSRSEMNVSTLELGDSALYLCASSLLAGGLFYEQYFGPGTRLTVT.

The gene calls are TRBV27 and TRBJ2-3; possible D gene TRBD1, 6 bases. V was pared by 2 bases and J by 3 bases, with 12 bases between. This CDR3 contains 15 residues. Germline V CDR1 and CDR2: MNHEY, SMNVEV (reference sequence). The CDR3 spells CASSLRQGITDTQYF. CDR3 DNA sequence: TGTGCCAGCAGTTTACGGCAGGGGATAACAGATACGCAGTATTTT.

This rearrangement joins TRBV5-1 to TRBJ2-1, with 9 nucleotides matching TRBD2. This CDR3 is built from 15 residues. V gave up 4 bases and J gave up 10 bases; unmatched junction bases: 12. The germline CDR1 and CDR2 sequences are SGHRS and YFSETQ. The CDR3 coding sequence is TGCGCCAGCAGCCTGGGTAGCGGGGGTGTGGAGGAGCAGTTCTTC. Its translation: CASSLGSGGVEEQFF.